These T cell receptor beta chains were read from a single sample in a study of lymphopenia after photon versus proton radiotherapy. Only in-frame clones appear in the TCRdb table, and some are missing; sequencing was by immunoSEQ multiplex PCR. Of 75,000 to 90,000 clones in the sample, more than 70% were seen once. Sample: peripheral blood, taken from a patient treated with proton-based radiotherapy. These receptors were taken from a man in his fifties or sixties with pancreatic cancer. Each CDR3 is given with its conserved first and last residue. The D gene is left open where the match is weak. Some rows have no size entry. The others give once, few or many, or a class for an expanded clone.

TGTGCCAGCAGCTTAGGGGGGCGACAGGGGAACTATGGCTACACCTTC	CASSLGGRQGNYGYTF	TRBJ1-2	TRBD1	TRBV7-6	NA
TGTGCCAGCAGCCAGGGGAATCAGCCCCAGCATTTT	CASSQGNQPQHF	TRBJ1-5	NA	TRBV28	NA
TGTGCCAGCTCCGCCTCCGCGGGAACACACGAGCAGTACTTC	CASSASAGTHEQYF	TRBJ2-7	NA	TRBV18	few
TGTGCCAGCAGCCCCTCGTCAGGTTGGGCCCAGCATTTT	CASSPSSGWAQHF	TRBJ1-5	NA	TRBV4-2	NA
TGTGCCAGCAGCTACGTGGGGAATGGCTACACCTTC	CASSYVGNGYTF	TRBJ1-2	NA	TRBV2	NA
TGTGCCAGCAGCTTACTCACAGATACGCAGTATTTT	CASSLLTDTQYF	TRBJ2-3	NA	TRBV7-9	few
TGCGCCAGCAGCCAAGGGGAGGGACAGGGAACTTACGAGCAGTACTTC	CASSQGEGQGTYEQYF	TRBJ2-7	TRBD1	TRBV4-3	NA
TGCGCCAGCAGTGATCGGGCACATATGAACACTGAAGCTTTCTTT	CASSDRAHMNTEAFF	TRBJ1-1	NA	TRBV10-2	many
TGTGCCAGCAGCGCCCAGGGGGCTTGGGGCACAGATACGCAGTATTTT	CASSAQGAWGTDTQYF	TRBJ2-3	TRBD1	TRBV7-8	NA
TGTGCCAGCAGCCAAGGGGACACTAAGCAAGAGACCCAGTACTTC	CASSQGDTKQETQYF	TRBJ2-5	NA	TRBV4-2	few
TGTGCCAGCAGTTACGGGGTGGGGGTCGGAAGGAATGAGCAGTTCTTC	CASSYGVGVGRNEQFF	TRBJ2-1	NA	TRBV6-6	NA
TGTGCCAGCAGCCAGACGCCCGGGGCCCTTTATGAGCAGTACTTC	CASSQTPGALYEQYF	TRBJ2-7	NA	TRBV5-4	NA
TGTGCCAGCAGTTTAATCGTTGGAAATCAGCCCCAGCATTTT	CASSLIVGNQPQHF	TRBJ1-5	NA	TRBV28	NA
TGCGCCAGCAGCCCGAACACCGGGGAGCTGTTTTTT	CASSPNTGELFF	TRBJ2-2	NA	TRBV5-1	NA
TGTGCCAGCAGCAAGCTAGCGGGAGGATTCGGGGACGGGGAGCTGTTTTTT	CASSKLAGGFGDGELFF	TRBJ2-2	TRBD2	TRBV5-6	NA
TGTGCCAGCAGCATAAACGGAAACACTGAAGCTTTCTTT	CASSINGNTEAFF	TRBJ1-1	NA	TRBV7-2	NA
TGTGCCAGCAGTTACCCCATTCGGGAGATCCACGAGCAGTACTTC	CASSYPIREIHEQYF	TRBJ2-7	NA	TRBV28	NA
TGTGCCAGCAGCGTAGCCCCGGACAACAGGGGTGAGCAGTTCTTC	CASSVAPDNRGEQFF	TRBJ2-1	TRBD1	TRBV9	NA
TGTGCCAGCAGCGTAGAACATGGTACGCAGTATTTT	CASSVEHGTQYF	TRBJ2-3	NA	TRBV9	NA
TGTGCCAGCTCGTACAGCTTCACTCAGCCCCAGCATTTT	CASSYSFTQPQHF	TRBJ1-5	NA	TRBV18	NA
TGTGCCAGCAGCTCCAATTATCCGGGACTAGCCTACAATGAGCAGTTCTTC	CASSSNYPGLAYNEQFF	TRBJ2-1	TRBD2	TRBV5-6	NA
TGTGCCAGCAGTTTAAGGGGGCTGGCTAATGAGCAGTTCTTC	CASSLRGLANEQFF	TRBJ2-1	TRBD1	TRBV27	NA
TGTGCCAGCAGTTCCGGGACAGCCACAGATACGCAGTATTTT	CASSSGTATDTQYF	TRBJ2-3	TRBD1	TRBV27	NA
TGTGCCAGCAGCTTAGAGCGAAGGGGTAACTATGGCTACACCTTC	CASSLERRGNYGYTF	TRBJ1-2	NA	TRBV11-2	NA
TGCGCCAGCAGCTTGAGCCAGGGCGCAGATACGCAGTATTTT	CASSLSQGADTQYF	TRBJ2-3	NA	TRBV5-1	NA
TGTGCCAGTAGTCCCCCGGGAGGGTTCAAGGGCAATCAGCCCCAGCATTTT	CASSPPGGFKGNQPQHF	TRBJ1-5	NA	TRBV19	NA
TGTGCCAGCAGTGACGGTCCGGGAAGCACAGATACGCAGTATTTT	CASSDGPGSTDTQYF	TRBJ2-3	NA	TRBV6-4	NA
TGCGCCAGCAGCTCAGACAGGGCGGACGGCTATGGCTACACCTTC	CASSSDRADGYGYTF	TRBJ1-2	TRBD1	TRBV4-1	NA
TGTGCCAGCAGCCTCGTTTGGGGGTTAGGACCTAACACCGGGGAGCTGTTTTTT	CASSLVWGLGPNTGELFF	TRBJ2-2	NA	TRBV5-5	NA
TGCGCCAGCAGCCCTAGTGTAGGACAGAACACTGAAGCTTTCTTT	CASSPSVGQNTEAFF	TRBJ1-1	NA	TRBV5-1	NA
TGTGCCAGTAGTATTATTGGAGATCGAACCGGGGAGCTGTTTTTT	CASSIIGDRTGELFF	TRBJ2-2	NA	TRBV19	NA
TGTGCCAGTAGCGAGCCCCGGGACAGGGGGTCGCGGGAAACCTACAATGAGCAGTTCTTC	CASSEPRDRGSRETYNEQFF	TRBJ2-1	TRBD1	TRBV19	NA
TGTGCCAGCAGCCAATCGCGCCGAGTAACGTACTTC	CASSQSRRVTYF	TRBJ2-5	NA	TRBV16	once
TGTGCCAGTAGGATGGACCAGGGGGAGCGTGAGCAGTTCTTC	CASRMDQGEREQFF	TRBJ2-1	TRBD1	TRBV6-5	NA
TGCAGCGTTGGTATTCTAGCGGGAGGGCTGGGGGAGCAGTTCTTC	CSVGILAGGLGEQFF	TRBJ2-1	TRBD2	TRBV29-1	NA
TGTGCCAGCAGTCATAAGACAGGGGGCCTCACCGGTGGGGCCGGGGAGCTGTTTTTT	CASSHKTGGLTGGAGELFF	TRBJ2-2	TRBD1	TRBV2	NA
TGTGCCAGCAGCTTAGCGCAACTCCAAACAGGGGGCGAGCAGTACTTC	CASSLAQLQTGGEQYF	TRBJ2-7	TRBD1	TRBV7-9	NA
TGTGCCAGCAGTTCGTCCTACTGGGGAAATGTCTATGGCTACACCTTC	CASSSSYWGNVYGYTF	TRBJ1-2	NA	TRBV27	NA
TGTGCCAGCAGTGAAGGGAAATCATGGCCCCAGCATTTT	CASSEGKSWPQHF	TRBJ1-5	NA	TRBV6-1	NA
TGTGCCAGCTCACCAAGTAGGGGGCAACATAGCGAGCAGTACTTC	CASSPSRGQHSEQYF	TRBJ2-7	TRBD1	TRBV18	NA
TGTGCCAGCAGGGCGCAGGGTGGGTGGGGGAATGAGCAGTTCTTC	CASRAQGGWGNEQFF	TRBJ2-1	NA	TRBV2	once
TGTGCCAGCAGCCCCACGGGGCGGAGCAATCAGCCCCAGCATTTT	CASSPTGRSNQPQHF	TRBJ1-5	NA	TRBV6-5	NA
TGTGCCAGCTTGTCAGGCGGTGGGGCCAACGTCCTGACTTTC	CASLSGGGANVLTF	TRBJ2-6	NA	TRBV18	NA
TGCGCCAGCAGCCCGAGACAGGGGGCAGGTCAGCCCCAGCATTTT	CASSPRQGAGQPQHF	TRBJ1-5	TRBD1	TRBV4-3	NA
TGTGCCAGCAGCTTGTCTCCGACAGGAAGCACAGATACGCAGTATTTT	CASSLSPTGSTDTQYF	TRBJ2-3	NA	TRBV5-6	NA
TGTGCCAGCAGCCCCGAAGGCCCTGCCTCCTACGAGCAGTACTTC	CASSPEGPASYEQYF	TRBJ2-7	NA	TRBV2	few
TGTGCCAGCAGCTTAGGTCTAGCCGTTTTGAGCTCCTACGAGCAGTACTTC	CASSLGLAVLSSYEQYF	TRBJ2-7	NA	TRBV7-2	NA